Listed below are T cell receptor beta chains from one sample, sequenced in a study of OX40 agonist ivuxolimab in advanced cancers. This table comes from immunoSEQ multiplex PCR, and its TCRdb copy is limited to in-frame clones, with some not included. The sample includes about 19,000 clones, 70% to 90% of them seen just once. The input for sequencing was CD4+ or CD8+ T cells sorted from blood, taken in a trial of the OX40 agonist ivuxolimab. These TCRs come from an adult with an advanced solid tumor such as melanoma, head and neck, liver or kidney cancer. Each CDR3 is given with its conserved first and last residue. Fields, in order: J gene, V gene, D gene, clone size, CDR3 DNA, CDR3 protein. The D gene is left open where the match is weak. Some rows mark clone size as missing; the rest say once, few, many or name a class of expanded clone.

TRBJ1-3	TRBV5-1	TRBD1	-	TGCGCCAGCAGGGATCCCGGGACAGGGGTGAACACCATATATTTT	CASRDPGTGVNTIYF
TRBJ2-1	TRBV28	TRBD1	-	TGTGCCAGCAGCCTACCTGGACAGGGGGCATCTTTTGAGCAGTTCTTC	CASSLPGQGASFEQFF
TRBJ1-1	TRBV5-4	-	-	TGTGCCAGCAGCGCCTGGGGCAGGGGTTACACTGAAGCTTTCTTT	CASSAWGRGYTEAFF
TRBJ2-7	TRBV12-5	-	-	TGTGCTAGTGGTTCGCCATACGAGCAGTACTTC	CASGSPYEQYF
TRBJ2-3	TRBV7-8	TRBD1	-	TGTGCCAGCAGCCTATTTCAGCCAGGGGGAGGCACAGATACGCAGTATTTT	CASSLFQPGGGTDTQYF
TRBJ1-5	TRBV6-6	-	-	TGTGCCAGCAGCCCTGGACTTTATAGCAATCAGCCCCAGCATTTT	CASSPGLYSNQPQHF
TRBJ2-7	TRBV27	-	-	TGTGCCAGCAGCTATACCATCAACTACGAGCAGTACTTC	CASSYTINYEQYF
TRBJ1-4	TRBV2	-	-	TGTGCCAGCAGTTGGACGGGAACTAATGAAAAACTGTTTTTT	CASSWTGTNEKLFF
TRBJ2-7	TRBV25-1	-	-	TGTGCCAGCAGTTCCTACGAGCAGTACTTC	CASSSYEQYF
TRBJ2-7	TRBV30	-	-	TGTGCCTGGACTAGGGGGGCCTCCTACGAGCAGTACTTC	CAWTRGASYEQYF
TRBJ2-7	TRBV7-8	-	-	TGTGCCAGCAGCTTAGTGTATGGGGGGAGCTCCTACGAGCAGTACTTC	CASSLVYGGSSYEQYF
TRBJ2-7	TRBV19	TRBD2	medium-sized	TGTGCCAGTAGTCCGGGACTAGCGGGCTACGAGCAGTACTTC	CASSPGLAGYEQYF
TRBJ2-6	TRBV10-3	-	-	TGTGCCATCAGTGAGTCGGTCGGGGGCATAGTCTCTGGGGCCAACGTCCTGACTTTC	CAISESVGGIVSGANVLTF
TRBJ2-3	TRBV6-1	-	once	TGTGCCAGCAAGGGCGGGATGAGCACAGATACGCAGTATTTT	CASKGGMSTDTQYF
TRBJ2-7	TRBV13	TRBD1	-	TGTGCCAGCAGCTTAGGATCCTCGACAGGGTGGGAGCAGTACTTC	CASSLGSSTGWEQYF
TRBJ2-2	TRBV11-2	-	-	TGTGCCAGCAGCTCCCCCCGTAAGGGGTGGAAGGCCGGGGAGCTGTTTTTT	CASSSPRKGWKAGELFF
TRBJ2-1	TRBV27	TRBD2	-	TGTGCCAGCAGAGGACTAGCGGGATCCAACAATGAGCAGTTCTTC	CASRGLAGSNNEQFF
TRBJ2-1	TRBV7-2	-	-	TGTGCCAGCAGCCCCGGGACTGTCGTCGATGAGCAGTTCTTC	CASSPGTVVDEQFF
TRBJ1-2	TRBV5-6	-	-	TGTGCCAGCAGAATAGTAAGGGACTTCGAATACATTCCCTATGGCTACACCTTC	CASRIVRDFEYIPYGYTF
TRBJ2-5	TRBV6-1	-	-	TGTGCCAGCAGTGAGTGGGAGACCCAGTACTTC	CASSEWETQYF
TRBJ2-3	TRBV6-6	-	-	TGTGCCAGCAGTTACTCGCACAGACTGACAGATACGCAGTATTTT	CASSYSHRLTDTQYF
TRBJ2-3	TRBV30	-	-	TGTGCCTGGGCCCAGATGAGCACAGATACGCAGTATTTT	CAWAQMSTDTQYF
TRBJ2-1	TRBV6-5	TRBD1	-	TGTGCCAGCAGTTACGGACAGGGGGCTTACAATGAGCAGTTCTTC	CASSYGQGAYNEQFF
TRBJ1-4	TRBV6-1	TRBD1	once	TGTGCCAGCAGTGAAGAGGGGACAGGGGCTAAGGAAAAACTGTTTTTT	CASSEEGTGAKEKLFF
TRBJ1-1	TRBV27	-	-	TGTGCCAGCAGTGGGCTTGGCGGCCGGGGGACTGAAGCTTTCTTT	CASSGLGGRGTEAFF
TRBJ2-7	TRBV7-9	-	-	TGTGCCAGCAGCTTAGTCAGGACAGTAGCCTACGAGCAGTACTTC	CASSLVRTVAYEQYF
TRBJ2-7	TRBV5-1	TRBD2	-	TGCGCCAGCAGCACCGGGCGGGAGGGGGTCGAGCAGTACTTC	CASSTGREGVEQYF
TRBJ2-5	TRBV25-1	-	-	TGTGCCAGCAGTGAGTACCAAGAGACCCAGTACTTC	CASSEYQETQYF
TRBJ2-1	TRBV11-2	-	-	TGTGCCAGCAGCTTAGGACAGTCGAGCTCCTACAATGAGCAGTTCTTC	CASSLGQSSSYNEQFF
TRBJ1-1	TRBV4-1	-	once	TGCGCCAGCAGCATCGGCAGGGAGGTAACTGAAGCTTTCTTT	CASSIGREVTEAFF
TRBJ1-1	TRBV13	-	-	TGTGCCAGCAGCTTATACCGCTCCCAGAACACTGAAGCTTTCTTT	CASSLYRSQNTEAFF
TRBJ1-2	TRBV4-1	TRBD1	-	TGCGCCAGCAGCCACGGGACAGGAAACTATGGCTACACCTTC	CASSHGTGNYGYTF
TRBJ2-3	TRBV5-1	-	-	TGCGCCAGCAGCTTCAGGGATTCTAGCACAGATACGCAGTATTTT	CASSFRDSSTDTQYF
TRBJ2-7	TRBV7-9	TRBD1	-	TGTGCCAGCAGCATTCGACAGGGGAGCTACGAGCAGTACTTC	CASSIRQGSYEQYF
TRBJ2-6	TRBV6-1	-	-	TGTGCCAGCAGTGTACAGAGCTCTGGGGCCAACGTCCTGACTTTC	CASSVQSSGANVLTF
TRBJ2-6	TRBV4-2	TRBD1	-	TGTGCCAGCAGCCAAGATAAGGAGGTGACAGGGAGACGTGGGGCCAACGTCCTGACTTTC	CASSQDKEVTGRRGANVLTF
TRBJ2-7	TRBV27	-	-	TGTGCCAGCAGTCCGCGGTGGAGTTCCTACGAGCAGTACTTC	CASSPRWSSYEQYF
TRBJ2-1	TRBV15	TRBD2	-	TGTGCCACCAGCAGACTAGCGGGAGGGAAGAATGAGCAGTTCTTC	CATSRLAGGKNEQFF
TRBJ1-4	TRBV21-1	-	-	TGTGCCAGCAATTGTCCTTGCCCTAACCTAACGGGAGGTAATGAAAAACTGTTTTTT	CASNCPCPNLTGGNEKLFF
TRBJ2-7	TRBV29-1	-	-	TGCAGCGTTTGGAAGGACCCCTACGAGCAGTACTTC	CSVWKDPYEQYF
TRBJ2-2	TRBV28	-	-	TGTGCCAGCAGTTTATTTTCTACGAACACCGGGGAGCTGTTTTTT	CASSLFSTNTGELFF
TRBJ1-2	TRBV5-5	-	-	TGTGCCAGCAGCCAAGAAATAACAGCTAACCCGTATGGCTACACCTTC	CASSQEITANPYGYTF
TRBJ2-1	TRBV7-9	-	-	TGTGCCAGCAGCCCTAGGACAGCGGTACTAGGGAATGAGCAGTTCTTC	CASSPRTAVLGNEQFF
TRBJ2-1	TRBV5-1	TRBD1	-	TGCGCCAGCAGCTTGGAGCTCCGGGACAGGGATGGCGATGAGCAGTTCTTC	CASSLELRDRDGDEQFF
TRBJ2-7	TRBV7-9	TRBD2	-	TGTGCCAGCGGCGCGGGAGTCGAGCAGTACTTC	CASGAGVEQYF
TRBJ2-5	TRBV5-6	-	-	TGTGCCAGCAGCTCGGGGGATGGGACCCAGTACTTC	CASSSGDGTQYF
TRBJ2-7	TRBV13	TRBD1	-	TGTGCCAGCAGCTTAGCCATAGACAGGGCAGGCGAGCAGTACTTC	CASSLAIDRAGEQYF
TRBJ2-5	TRBV7-2	-	once	TGTGCCAGCAGCCGCGACCCAGTCCTCCAAGAGACCCAGTACTTC	CASSRDPVLQETQYF